Each of the 30 T cell receptor beta chains below was sequenced from the same sample in a study of blood T cells in healthy people across ages. A second PCR of about 7 to 12 cycles used a sample-barcoded 5' primer and a J-beta primer mix. TCRdb re-called the 5' RACE reads through MiXCR, storing one row per CDR3 protein. This sample has around 900,000 distinct CDR3 sequences, with more than 25% found just once. Specimen: blood. The receptors shown here come from a woman aged 80 or over in good health.

This clonotype has a handful of counts. V and J are TRBV6-5 and TRBJ1-2; TRBD1 agrees at 9 bases. J gave up 4 bases and V 6 bases, and 3 bases lay outside the gene matches. CDR3 length equals 13 residues. Germline V gene sequence: CDR1 MNHEY, CDR2 SVGAGI. The CDR3 DNA sequence: TGTGCCAGCAGACGGGACAGGGCCTATGGCTACACCTTC. It encodes CASRRDRAYGYTF.

This clonotype was recorded at least ten times. The chain combines TRBV5-5 with TRBJ2-3; TRBD1 agrees at 9 bases. After removal of 4 bases from V and 1 base from J, the junction contained 4 bases not matched to a gene. The CDR3 has 15 amino acids. The germline gives CDR1 SGHKS, CDR2 YYEKEE (reference sequence). The CDR3 region has the DNA TGTGCCAGCAGCGCGGGGGACAGGGGCACAGATACGCAGTATTTT. This sequence encodes CASSAGDRGTDTQYF. The complete variable domain, with remaining parts taken from reference TRBV5-5 and TRBJ2-3, reads DAGVTQSPTHLIKTRGQQVTLRCSPISGHKSVSWYQQVLGQGPQFIFQYYEKEERGRGNFPDRFSARQFPNYSSELNVNALLLGDSALYLCASSAGDRGTDTQYFGPGTRLTVL.

The rearrangement uses TRBV2 and TRBJ2-3; no clear D. Per germline, CDR1 SNHLY and CDR2 FYNNEI. V lost 4 bases and J 0 bases, leaving 11 bases between the germline ends. This CDR3 contains 15 residues. The CDR3 is CASSVWLSSTDTQYF. CDR3 DNA sequence: TGTGCCAGCAGTGTTTGGCTGTCTAGCACAGATACGCAGTATTTT.

The chain recombines TRBV4-3 with TRBJ2-7; D perhaps matches TRBD2 (5 bases). With 1 base removed from V and 2 bases from J, the gap between germline ends came to 9 bases. This CDR3 is 14 amino acids long. CDR1 is LGHNA and CDR2 is YSLEER in the germline V gene. This CDR3 reads CASSQVPGTYEQYF. CDR3 DNA sequence: TGCGCCAGCAGCCAAGTCCCGGGGACCTACGAGCAGTACTTC.

The table lists this clonotype with a few counts. The rearrangement joins TRBV11-3 to TRBJ2-6, with D tentatively TRBD1 (6 bases). CDR1 is SGHNT and CDR2 is YENEEA in the germline V gene. V lost 5 bases and J lost 0, with 17 bases in between. CDR3 length: 18 amino acids. CDR3 sequence reads: CASSPPQGRPSGANVLTF. In nucleotides, the CDR3 is TGTGCCAGCAGCCCCCCCCAGGGGCGACCCTCTGGGGCCAACGTCCTGACTTTC.

Points on this clonotype: Sequence at one end of the junction differs from germline and may be a read error. The V call is TRBV7-7, the J call TRBJ2-5, with D perhaps matching TRBD2 (5 bases). Near its end, the DNA agrees better with TRBJ2-7, so the J call may be wrong. The CDR3 totals 13 residues. The germline CDR1 and CDR2 sequences are SSHAT and FNYEAQ (reference sequence). The CDR3: CASSPTSGFEQYF. The CDR3 nucleotides are TGTGCTAGCAGCCCCACCTCGGGGTTCGAGCAGTACTTC.

The sample holds many counts of this clonotype. V and J are TRBV20-1 and TRBJ1-1; D is possibly TRBD1 (5 bases). CDR3 length: 14 residues. V gave up 2 bases and J gave up 4 bases, with 14 bases separating them. CDR1 is DFQATT and CDR2 is SNEGSKA in the germline V gene (reference sequence). CDR3 DNA: TGCAGTGCTAGACCTGGGGGGGGGACCACTGAAGCTTTCTTT. Encoded protein: CSARPGGGTTEAFF.

The table lists this clonotype with many counts. This chain uses TRBV5-5 with TRBJ1-2; 7 bases are a match to TRBD1. This CDR3 spans 15 amino acids. Per germline, CDR1 SGHKS and CDR2 YYEKEE (reference sequence). V lost 3 bases and J lost 0; bases outside the gene matches: 5. This CDR3 is CASSSQGGPNYGYTF. CDR3 DNA sequence: TGTGCCAGCAGCTCCCAGGGGGGCCCTAACTATGGCTACACCTTC.

Turning to this clonotype: A read error may account for a junction end that differs from germline. V gene TRBV7-9 combines with J gene TRBJ1-2; the D gene is possibly TRBD1 (5 bases). Germline CDR1 is SEHNR and CDR2 is FQNEAQ (reference sequence). This CDR3 is 16 amino acids long. The CDR3 protein is CAGSLGGAADLYGYTF. The CDR3 region has the DNA TGTGCCGGCAGCTTAGGAGGGGCGGCGGACCTCTATGGCTACACCTTC. The variable domain in full, with the rest retrieved from reference TRBV7-9 and TRBJ1-2, is DTGVSQNPRHKITKRGQNVTFRCDPISEHNRLYWYRQTLGQGPEFLTYFQNEAQLEKSRLLSDRFSAERPKGSFSTLEIQRTEQGDSAMYLCAGSLGGAADLYGYTFGSGTRLTVV.

The chain joins TRBV20-1 to TRBJ2-3; a possible D gene is TRBD2 (5 bases). The CDR3 contains 11 residues. In germline, CDR1 is DFQATT, CDR2 SNEGSKA (reference sequence). Trimming took off 4 bases at V and 5 bases at J, with 7 bases between the two ends. The CDR3 sequence is CSAKAGDTQYF. CDR3 sequence (DNA): TGCAGTGCTAAGGCGGGAGATACGCAGTATTTT.

This clonotype was found a few times. V usage is TRBV3-1 and J usage is TRBJ1-2; 7 bases agree with TRBD1. The CDR3 covers 16 residues. Germline lookup yields CDR1 LGHDT and CDR2 YNNKEL (reference sequence). The trim removed 3 bases at V and 4 bases at J, leaving 11 bases unmatched. The CDR3 protein is CASSQAGTERSYGYTF. Here the CDR3 DNA reads TGTGCCAGCAGCCAGGCCGGGACAGAGAGGAGCTATGGCTACACCTTC. Supplemented by reference TRBV3-1 and TRBJ1-2, the full variable domain reads DTAVSQTPKYLVTQMGNDKSIKCEQNLGHDTMYWYKQDSKKFLKIMFSYNNKELIINETVPNRFSPKSPDKAHLNLHINSLELGDSAVYFCASSQAGTERSYGYTFGSGTRLTVV.

A single count supports this clonotype. A much larger clone lies one base from this, so it may be a read error. The rearrangement joins TRBV12-3 or TRBV12-4 to TRBJ1-6; 7 positions agree with TRBD1. The CDR3 is made up of 16 amino acids. Trimming cost V 1 base and J 9 bases; bases outside gene matches: 9. The CDR3 here is CASSLVPTGRFSPLHF. The CDR3 nucleotides read TGTGCCAGCAGTTTAGTTCCGACAGGGAGGTTTTCACCCCTCCACTTT.

This clonotype was detected ten times or more. This sequence joins TRBV7-8 and TRBJ1-1; TRBD1 is a possible D gene (6 bases). V was shortened by 1 base and J by 0 bases, with 15 bases between the two germline ends. The CDR3 has 17 amino acids. In germline, CDR1 is SGHVS, CDR2 FQNEAQ. CDR3 DNA: TGTGCCAGCAGCTTAGGGAGGGGGAAGGGCATGAACACTGAAGCTTTCTTT. Translating gives CASSLGRGKGMNTEAFF.

The table lists this clonotype with many counts. The chain joins TRBV7-6 to TRBJ2-5; tentatively, D is TRBD1 or TRBD2 (6 bases each). The J call is uncertain, as TRBJ2-7 better fits the DNA end. The length of the CDR3 is 14 residues. Germline lookup yields CDR1 SGHVS and CDR2 FNYEAQ. CDR3 region: CASSLARGAVEQYF. In DNA, the CDR3 is TGTGCCAGCAGCTTAGCGAGGGGGGCGGTCGAGCAGTACTTC.

This clonotype was seen a handful of times. This chain links TRBV27 with TRBJ1-2; unclear D gene. CDR1 and CDR2 from the germline V gene are MNHEY and SMNVEV (reference sequence). This CDR3 is built from 14 residues. The germline V and J ends were trimmed by 8 bases and 8 bases, with 21 bases remaining between them. Here the CDR3 reads CASGEGARQRGYTF. For the CDR3, the DNA is TGTGCCAGCGGAGAAGGAGCCCGGCAGCGGGGCTACACCTTC.

A word on this clonotype: At one of its ends the junction is not consistent with the germline gene, which may arise from a read error. The V and J genes are TRBV14 and TRBJ1-4; D is unclear. The CDR3 has 12 amino acids. Germline assignment: CDR1 SGHDN and CDR2 FVKESK. CDR3 in DNA: TGTGCCAGCAGCCAAGGGAATGAAAATCTGTTTTTT. Translating gives CASSQGNENLFF.

V gene TRBV7-2 combines with J gene TRBJ2-3; D is possibly TRBD2 (6 bases). The CDR3 spans 14 residues. Germline CDR1 SGHTA, CDR2 FQGNSA. V was shortened by 5 bases and J by 6 bases, with 15 bases between the two germline ends. CDR3 nucleotides: TGTGCCAGCAGCCCCCTGCGGGGTAGCGATACGCAGTATTTT. It yields the protein CASSPLRGSDTQYF.

This clonotype was detected ten times or more. The chain uses TRBV2 and TRBJ1-2; D unresolved. Trimming pared 3 bases from V and 8 bases from J, leaving 16 bases between. The CDR3 totals 14 residues. Germline values: CDR1 SNHLY, CDR2 FYNNEI. The CDR3 reads CASSESSSAGGYTF. CDR3 nucleotide sequence: TGTGCCAGCAGTGAGTCGAGCAGCGCCGGGGGCTACACCTTC.

The chain couples TRBV12-3 or TRBV12-4 to TRBJ2-3, with a possible D match to TRBD1 (6 bases). The CDR3 sequence is 17 residues long. Trimming left V 3 bases short and J 5 bases short, with 21 bases between. CDR3 loop: CASSFREASRDKDTQYF. The CDR3 nucleotides read TGTGCCAGCAGTTTCCGAGAAGCTAGCAGGGACAAAGATACGCAGTATTTT.

This clonotype was detected a few times. The rearrangement links TRBV5-1 to TRBJ2-1; TRBD2 matches 9 bases. CDR3 length: 17 residues. CDR1 and CDR2 from the germline V gene are SGHRS and YFSETQ. The junction had 13 bases not matched to a gene; V was cut back by 1 base and J by 8 bases. CDR3 in amino acids: CASSLYPPREGLYEQFF. In DNA, the CDR3 is TGCGCCAGCAGCTTGTACCCGCCGCGGGAGGGCTTGTATGAGCAGTTCTTC.

The chain carries TRBV5-6 and TRBJ1-5; 11 bases align to TRBD1. V was clipped by 4 bases and J by 9 bases; unmatched bases: 9. The CDR3 has 15 residues. Germline V lookup: CDR1 SGHDT, CDR2 YYEEEE. Here the CDR3 DNA reads TGTGCCAGCAGCATTGGGACAGGGGGAGCTCGGCCCCAGCATTTT. This codes for CASSIGTGGARPQHF.

This sequence joins TRBV9 and TRBJ2-7, with TRBD1 matching over 8 bases. The CDR3 is made up of 18 amino acids. The V and J ends lost 0 bases and 3 bases, in that order; junction bases with no gene match: 14. CDR1 is SGDLS, CDR2 YYNGEE, per germline. CDR3 bases: TGTGCCAGCAGCGTAGCACAAGCATCGGGACAGGACAACTACGAGCAGTACTTC. As protein: CASSVAQASGQDNYEQYF.

This rearrangement joins TRBV30 to TRBJ1-6; D is perhaps TRBD1 (6 bases). The CDR3 contains 13 residues. V was trimmed by 1 base and J by 13 bases, leaving 14 bases between them. Germline V gene lookup returns CDR1 GTSNPN and CDR2 SVGIG (reference sequence). DNA for the CDR3: TGTGCCTGGAGTGGGGACCGACAGGTTCCCCTCCACTTT. This translates into CAWSGDRQVPLHF.

The chain joins TRBV20-1 to TRBJ2-1, with a weak D call TRBD1 (5 bases). Between the trimmed V and J ends, which lost 2 bases and 4 bases, there was a span of 12 bases. Germline lookup yields CDR1 DFQATT and CDR2 SNEGSKA (reference sequence). The CDR3 is made up of 14 amino acids. The CDR3 reads CSARYLDIYNEQFF. The DNA for the CDR3 is TGCAGTGCTAGATATTTGGACATATACAATGAGCAGTTCTTC.

Details on this clonotype: This may stem from a read error, because a much larger clone lies one nucleotide away. This rearrangement joins TRBV7-2 to TRBJ1-2; D not certain. The CDR3 spans 14 residues. With 4 bases removed from V and 4 bases from J, the gap between germline ends came to 13 bases. The germline CDR1 and CDR2 sequences are SGHTA and FQGNSA. The CDR3 DNA sequence: TGTGCCAGCAGCTCCGCGACAAGCACCTATGGCTACACCTTC. This codes for CASSSATSTYGYTF. Full variable domain (remainder filled in from reference TRBV7-2 and TRBJ1-2): GAGVSQSPSNKVTEKGKDVELRCDPISGHTALYWYRQSLGQGLEFLIYFQGNSAPDKSGLPSDRFSAERTGGSVSTLTIQRTQQEDSAVYLCASSSATSTYGYTFGSGTRLTVV.

The sample holds a few counts of this clonotype. V gene TRBV7-2 combines with J gene TRBJ2-5; 8 bases align to TRBD2. Germline V gene data show CDR1 as SGHTA and CDR2 as FQGNSA. V was clipped by 5 bases and J by 6 bases; unmatched bases: 8. The CDR3 runs to 14 residues. The CDR3 protein is CASSPGLAGKTQYF. DNA for the CDR3: TGTGCCAGCAGCCCCGGACTAGCTGGGAAGACCCAGTACTTC.

About this clonotype itself: A single base separates this from a much larger clone, so it may be a read error. This chain links TRBV6-6 with TRBJ2-7, with D possibly TRBD1 on 6 matching bases. Trimming removed 6 bases at V and 7 bases at J, with 16 bases between. From germline, CDR1 is MNHNY and CDR2 SVGAGI (reference sequence). The CDR3 extends over 13 amino acids. The CDR3 protein is CASRRDQGNEQYF. DNA for the CDR3: TGTGCCAGCAGACGGGACCAGGGGAATGAGCAGTACTTC.

This clonotype occurred a few times. V and J are TRBV30 and TRBJ2-2; D ambiguous. V dropped 2 bases and J dropped 1 base, with 8 bases sitting between them. The CDR3 length is 14 residues. Germline CDR1 GTSNPN, CDR2 SVGIG (reference sequence). The CDR3 sequence: CAWSLTLNTGELFF. The CDR3 DNA is TGTGCCTGGAGTCTGACCCTGAACACCGGGGAGCTGTTTTTT.

In regard to this clonotype: A read error may be the cause here, since a much bigger clone is one base away. The V and J genes are TRBV6-4 and TRBJ1-2; 9 bases line up with TRBD1. The CDR3 extends over 15 amino acids. The germline gives CDR1 MRHNA, CDR2 SNTAGT. DNA of the CDR3: TGTGCCGGCAGTCGGACAGGGGAGGGTAACTATGGCTACACCTTC. It codes for CAGSRTGEGNYGYTF.

About this clonotype itself: A much larger clone sits a single nucleotide away, making a read error possible. V gene TRBV19 combines with J gene TRBJ2-1, with TRBD2 matching 13 bases. Per the germline V gene, CDR1 is LNHDA and CDR2 is SQIVND (reference sequence). The CDR3 is 15 residues long. The junction had 11 bases not matched to a gene; V was cut back by 6 bases and J by 12 bases. CDR3 in amino acids: CASSTLAGGRSGQFF. The CDR3 nucleotides read TGTGCCAGTAGCACACTAGCGGGGGGGCGCAGTGGGCAGTTCTTC.